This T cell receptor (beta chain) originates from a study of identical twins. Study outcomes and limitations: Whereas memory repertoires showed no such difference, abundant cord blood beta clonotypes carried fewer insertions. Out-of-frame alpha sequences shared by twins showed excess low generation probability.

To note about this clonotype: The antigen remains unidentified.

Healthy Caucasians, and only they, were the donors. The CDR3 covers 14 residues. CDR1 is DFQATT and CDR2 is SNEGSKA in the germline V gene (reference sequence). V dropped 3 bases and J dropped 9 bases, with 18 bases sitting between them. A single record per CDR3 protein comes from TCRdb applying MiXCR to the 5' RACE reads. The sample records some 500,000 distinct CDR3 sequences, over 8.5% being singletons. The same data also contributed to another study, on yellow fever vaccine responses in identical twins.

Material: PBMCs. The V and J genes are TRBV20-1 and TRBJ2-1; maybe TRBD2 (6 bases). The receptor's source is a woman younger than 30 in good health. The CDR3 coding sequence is TGCAGTGCTAGGTGGGGGGTGGGGACGGGTGAGCAGTTCTTC. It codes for CSARWGVGTGEQFF.